The next 30 T cell receptor beta chains were all read from a single sample in a study of cytomegalovirus exposure and HLA in healthy donors. It was with 60 Vbeta and 13 Jbeta primers that the PCR ran. The protocol was immunoSEQ multiplex PCR, while the TCRdb copy is restricted to in-frame clones and leaves out a portion. The sample comprises about 80,000 clones, around 77% of which are singletons, and 3% to 3.5% rests with the top ten. Sequenced input: PBMCs. The source is a man over 45 in good health and CMV-seronegative.

The chain employs TRBV12-5 and TRBJ2-3; 13 nucleotides agree with TRBD2. V lost 4 bases and J lost 6; bases outside the gene matches: 13. The CDR3 runs to 18 residues. Germline V gives CDR1 LGHNT, CDR2 FRNRAP. CDR3 sequence (DNA): TGTGCTAGTGGTTCGCCCCTTTGGACTAGCGGGGGTGGTGATACGCAGTATTTT. It encodes CASGSPLWTSGGGDTQYF.

The V and J genes are TRBV20-1 and TRBJ1-2; D remains ambiguous. V lost 8 bases, J lost 6 bases, and 4 bases lay in between. Germline V gene lookup returns CDR1 DFQATT and CDR2 SNEGSKA (reference sequence). The CDR3 sequence is 8 residues long. CDR3 sequence reads: CSLDGYTF. DNA of the CDR3: TGCAGTCTCGATGGCTACACCTTC.

The rearrangement joins TRBV2 to TRBJ1-5, with D unresolved. The germline gives CDR1 SNHLY, CDR2 FYNNEI. This CDR3 comprises 14 residues. V lost 5 bases and J lost 3, with 11 bases in between. The CDR3 protein is CASSNQIANQPQHF. The DNA of the CDR3 is TGTGCCAGCAGTAATCAGATAGCCAATCAGCCCCAGCATTTT.

The V call is TRBV11-2, the J call TRBJ1-4; D ambiguous. The CDR3 spans 15 residues. CDR1 is SGHAT and CDR2 is FQNNGV in the germline V gene. Trimming took 5 bases from V and 8 from J, leaving 18 bases between them. CDR3 in DNA: TGTGCCAGCAGCCTAACTTTTACCTTCGGGGAAAAACTGTTTTTT. Its translation: CASSLTFTFGEKLFF.

This clone occurred a few times. The chain employs TRBV19 and TRBJ2-1, with 7 bases that match TRBD2. V dropped 6 bases and J dropped 12; count of bases not matched to a gene: 11. Germline V gives CDR1 LNHDA, CDR2 SQIVND (reference sequence). The CDR3 sequence is 13 residues long. CDR3 nucleotides: TGTGCCAGTAGGTCGGGCGGGGGAGTGGGGCAGTTCTTC. Protein: CASRSGGGVGQFF.

V is TRBV30 and J is TRBJ1-6; 7 positions agree with TRBD1. This CDR3 is built from 15 residues. Germline lookup yields CDR1 GTSNPN and CDR2 SVGIG (reference sequence). V was pared by 0 bases and J by 3 bases, with 2 bases of the junction left unmatched. The CDR3 DNA is TGTGCCTGGAGTGTAGCAGGGGGCTATAATTCACCCCTCCACTTT. It encodes CAWSVAGGYNSPLHF.

V is TRBV30 and J is TRBJ2-1; 11 nucleotides match TRBD2. In germline, CDR1 is GTSNPN, CDR2 SVGIG (reference sequence). V dropped 0 bases and J dropped 2; count of bases not matched to a gene: 3. The CDR3 is 16 residues long. CDR3 residues: CAWSVGSGGAYNEQFF. DNA for the CDR3: TGTGCCTGGAGTGTGGGTAGCGGGGGGGCCTACAATGAGCAGTTCTTC.

V is TRBV6-6 and J is TRBJ2-5; D ambiguous. The CDR3 is 14 amino acids. The germline gives CDR1 MNHNY, CDR2 SVGAGI (reference sequence). Trimming removed 0 bases from V and 2 bases from J, with 7 bases in between. The CDR3 nucleotides read TGTGCCAGCAGTTACTCGAACAGTCAAGAGACCCAGTACTTC. It specifies CASSYSNSQETQYF.

The chain recombines TRBV5-8 with TRBJ2-5; TRBD1 is a possible D gene (6 bases). Trimming took off 7 bases at V and 3 bases at J, with 10 bases between the two ends. The CDR3 is 12 amino acids. CDR1 and CDR2 from the germline V gene are SGHTS and YDEGEE. For the CDR3, the DNA is TGTGCCAGCGGGGGCACTAAAGAGACCCAGTACTTC. Translation: CASGGTKETQYF.

The genes are TRBV5-6 and TRBJ1-2, with 7 bases that match TRBD1. Germline V gene data show CDR1 as SGHDT and CDR2 as YYEEEE. J was trimmed by 4 bases and V by 4 bases; bases with no gene match: 13. CDR3 size: 16 residues. CDR3 DNA sequence: TGTGCCAGCAGCCCCCCTTGGGCCACAGGGGCCTATGGCTACACCTTC. Protein: CASSPPWATGAYGYTF.

The rearrangement joins TRBV18 to TRBJ2-4; 11 bases match TRBD2. In germline, CDR1 is KGHSH, CDR2 LQKENI. J gave up 5 bases and V 4 bases, and 4 bases lay outside the gene matches. The CDR3 contains 15 residues. The chain's CDR3 is CASSLLAGAENIQYF. CDR3 bases: TGTGCCAGCTCACTACTAGCGGGGGCCGAAAACATTCAGTACTTC. Full variable domain (missing parts from reference TRBV18 and TRBJ2-4): NAGVMQNPRHLVRRRGQEARLRCSPMKGHSHVYWYRQLPEEGLKFMVYLQKENIIDESGMPKERFSAEFPKEGPSILRIQQVVRGDSAAYFCASSLLAGAENIQYFGAGTRLSVL.

This clone was observed a handful of times. The chain uses TRBV9 and TRBJ2-1, with 7 positions matching TRBD2. With V trimmed by 1 base and J by 7 bases, 14 bases remained unmatched. This CDR3 comprises 17 residues. The germline CDR1 and CDR2 sequences are SGDLS and YYNGEE. The CDR3 DNA follows: TGTGCCAGCAGCGTAATGGGGGGGTCGGGAGCAGGGAATGAGCAGTTCTTC. Protein sequence: CASSVMGGSGAGNEQFF.

The J gene is TRBJ1-1, the V gene TRBV19; D is undetermined. Germline-derived CDR1 and CDR2 are LNHDA and SQIVND (reference sequence). The CDR3 contains 13 residues. V was shortened by 9 bases and J by 0 bases, with 11 bases between the two germline ends. Here the CDR3 DNA reads TGTGCCAGCAGTCAGGCATTGAACACTGAAGCTTTCTTT. It yields the protein CASSQALNTEAFF.

V is TRBV11-2 and J is TRBJ2-4; 10 bases agree with TRBD1. J was trimmed by 7 bases and V by 5 bases; bases with no gene match: 8. Germline V gives CDR1 SGHAT, CDR2 FQNNGV. The CDR3 loop spans 15 amino acids. In nucleotides, the CDR3 is TGTGCCAGCAGCCCTCGACAGGGGGCGGGTAACATTCAGTACTTC. It yields the protein CASSPRQGAGNIQYF.

J is TRBJ2-6 and V is TRBV12-5, with 7 bases matching TRBD1. Germline CDR1 is LGHNT and CDR2 is FRNRAP. This CDR3 comprises 15 residues. V was clipped by 5 bases and J by 3 bases; unmatched bases: 4. DNA of the CDR3: TGTGCTAGTGGTCCAGGGGGTTTTGGGGCCAACGTCCTGACTTTC. Protein sequence: CASGPGGFGANVLTF.

The rearrangement joins TRBV30 to TRBJ1-5; 11 nucleotides match TRBD1. CDR3 length equals 15 residues. Germline V gene sequence: CDR1 GTSNPN, CDR2 SVGIG (reference sequence). Unmatched junction bases numbered 5, after V lost 3 bases and J lost 4 bases. As DNA, the CDR3 is TGTGCCTGGAGAGAGGACAGGGGGCGGAATCAGCCCCAGCATTTT. It codes for CAWREDRGRNQPQHF.

The V call is TRBV5-5, the J call TRBJ2-7, with TRBD2 matching 10 bases. Unmatched junction bases numbered 7, after V lost 0 bases and J lost 7 bases. The length of the CDR3 is 15 residues. The germline V gene has CDR1 SGHKS and CDR2 YYEKEE (reference sequence). CDR3: CASSLGLAGVKEQYF. Written as DNA, the CDR3 is TGTGCCAGCAGCTTGGGGCTAGCGGGGGTGAAAGAGCAGTACTTC.

The chain recombines TRBV5-1 with TRBJ2-5, with D possibly matching TRBD2 (6 bases). Germline CDR1 reads SGHRS; CDR2 reads YFSETQ. The germline V and J ends were trimmed by 4 bases and 5 bases, with 12 bases remaining between them. The CDR3 covers 13 residues. The CDR3 DNA is TGCGCCAGCAGCAAGACTAGTGTGGAGACCCAGTACTTC. Its protein is CASSKTSVETQYF.

The gene calls are TRBV19 and TRBJ1-5, with D hard to call. The CDR3 is made up of 14 amino acids. V was trimmed by 1 base and J by 3 bases, leaving 7 bases between them. The germline V gene has CDR1 LNHDA and CDR2 SQIVND (reference sequence). CDR3 loop: CASSIVENNQPQHF. The CDR3, as DNA: TGTGCCAGTAGTATAGTAGAAAACAATCAGCCCCAGCATTTT.

The rearrangement links TRBV7-6 to TRBJ2-2; D might be TRBD2 (6 bases). The V and J ends lost 1 base and 4 bases respectively, with 10 bases between them. The CDR3 sequence is 15 residues long. Germline loops: CDR1 SGHVS, CDR2 FNYEAQ. The CDR3 loop reads CASSLGGDGTGELFF. The CDR3, as DNA: TGTGCCAGCAGCTTAGGGGGGGACGGCACCGGGGAGCTGTTTTTT.

The CDR3 coding sequence is TGTGCCAGCAGTTCAGCGAAGGGGCGCGGGGATAACTACGAGCAGTACTTC. Residues: CASSSAKGRGDNYEQYF. The chain links TRBV7-8 to TRBJ2-7, with D possibly TRBD2 on 6 matching bases. V lost 6 bases to trimming and J lost 3 bases, with 24 bases between them. Germline loops: CDR1 SGHVS, CDR2 FQNEAQ. The CDR3 length is 17 residues. The whole variable domain, remainder taken from reference TRBV7-8 and TRBJ2-7, is GAGVSQSPRYKVAKRGQDVALRCDPISGHVSLFWYQQALGQGPEFLTYFQNEAQLDKSGLPSDRFFAERPEGSVSTLKIQRTQQEDSAVYLCASSSAKGRGDNYEQYFGPGTRLTVT.

The V gene is TRBV5-4, the J gene TRBJ2-1; 13 bases are a match to TRBD2. V trimming: 4 bases; J trimming: 10 bases; junction bases outside the gene matches: 11. Germline V gives CDR1 SGHNT, CDR2 YYREEE (reference sequence). This CDR3 has 16 amino acids. This CDR3 is CASSTGTSGKYGEQFF. The CDR3 nucleotides read TGTGCCAGCAGCACTGGGACTAGCGGGAAGTATGGAGAGCAGTTCTTC.

V is TRBV19 and J is TRBJ1-2, with 9 bases aligning to TRBD1. Trimming removed 4 bases from V and 2 bases from J; junction bases left unmatched: 2. From germline, CDR1 is LNHDA and CDR2 SQIVND (reference sequence). The CDR3 length is 14 residues. This chain's CDR3 is CASSTGTGNYGYTF. CDR3 nucleotide sequence: TGTGCCAGTAGTACTGGGACAGGGAACTATGGCTACACCTTC.

In regard to this clone: The junction does not match germline at one end; this may be a read error. The chain joins TRBV7-9 to TRBJ2-7; 9 bases fit TRBD1. Per germline, CDR1 SEHNR and CDR2 FQNEAQ (reference sequence). The CDR3 loop spans 14 amino acids. The CDR3 is CSSSRPGQGVEQYF. For the CDR3, the DNA is TGTTCCAGCAGCAGACCGGGACAGGGCGTAGAGCAGTACTTC.

The chain is built from TRBV5-1 and TRBJ1-2, with TRBD1 matching 8 bases. The CDR3 contains 13 residues. V lost 2 bases to trimming and J lost 8 bases; unmatched junction nucleotides: 5. CDR1 and CDR2 (germline): SGHRS, YFSETQ. The CDR3 DNA follows: TGCGCCAGCAGCTTACAGGGGGAACTCGGCTACACCTTC. Protein: CASSLQGELGYTF. Together with reference TRBV5-1 and TRBJ1-2, the CDR3 gives the full variable domain: KAGVTQTPRYLIKTRGQQVTLSCSPISGHRSVSWYQQTPGQGLQFLFEYFSETQRNKGNFPGRFSGRQFSNSRSEMNVSTLELGDSALYLCASSLQGELGYTFGSGTRLTVV.

The V and J genes are TRBV7-9 and TRBJ1-2; D may be TRBD1 (6 bases). V was trimmed by 5 bases and J by 1 base, leaving 23 bases between them. The CDR3 covers 18 residues. Germline-derived CDR1 and CDR2 are SEHNR and FQNEAQ (reference sequence). Written as DNA, the CDR3 is TGTGCCAGCAGCCTACCCCCCCAGGGGAAGGTGAATAACTATGGCTACACCTTC. Translation: CASSLPPQGKVNNYGYTF.

The chain combines TRBV9 with TRBJ1-3; maybe TRBD1 (5 bases). The germline CDR1 and CDR2 sequences are SGDLS and YYNGEE. CDR3 size: 16 residues. V was shortened by 3 bases and J by 4 bases, with 17 bases between the two germline ends. The CDR3 protein is CASSAPGLSPGNTIYF. CDR3 sequence (DNA): TGTGCCAGCAGCGCGCCGGGACTTTCACCCGGAAACACCATATATTTT.

The V call is TRBV6-5, the J call TRBJ1-1; a weak D match, TRBD1 (6 bases). This CDR3 comprises 15 residues. Trimming took 2 bases from V and 1 from J, leaving 11 bases between them. Germline CDR1 is MNHEY and CDR2 is SVGAGI. The CDR3 sequence is CASSYGGHKNTEAFF. DNA for the CDR3: TGTGCCAGCAGTTACGGGGGACACAAGAACACTGAAGCTTTCTTT.

The CDR3 here is CASSQDRSGRDGYTF. In nucleotides, the CDR3 is TGCGCCAGCAGCCAAGATCGGTCAGGGCGAGATGGCTACACCTTC. V gene TRBV4-3 combines with J gene TRBJ1-2; D perhaps matches TRBD1 (5 bases). The CDR3 consists of 15 residues. From germline, CDR1 is LGHNA and CDR2 YSLEER. Trimming took off 0 bases at V and 6 bases at J, with 14 bases between the two ends.

The rearrangement uses TRBV15 and TRBJ1-1; possibly TRBD1 for D (6 bases). V shed 0 bases and J shed 5 bases, with 10 bases lying between them. The CDR3 has 14 residues. Germline lookup yields CDR1 LNHNV and CDR2 YYDKDF (reference sequence). The CDR3 DNA is TGTGCCACCAGCAGAGACAGGGGAGGGACTGAAGCTTTCTTT. It is translated as CATSRDRGGTEAFF.